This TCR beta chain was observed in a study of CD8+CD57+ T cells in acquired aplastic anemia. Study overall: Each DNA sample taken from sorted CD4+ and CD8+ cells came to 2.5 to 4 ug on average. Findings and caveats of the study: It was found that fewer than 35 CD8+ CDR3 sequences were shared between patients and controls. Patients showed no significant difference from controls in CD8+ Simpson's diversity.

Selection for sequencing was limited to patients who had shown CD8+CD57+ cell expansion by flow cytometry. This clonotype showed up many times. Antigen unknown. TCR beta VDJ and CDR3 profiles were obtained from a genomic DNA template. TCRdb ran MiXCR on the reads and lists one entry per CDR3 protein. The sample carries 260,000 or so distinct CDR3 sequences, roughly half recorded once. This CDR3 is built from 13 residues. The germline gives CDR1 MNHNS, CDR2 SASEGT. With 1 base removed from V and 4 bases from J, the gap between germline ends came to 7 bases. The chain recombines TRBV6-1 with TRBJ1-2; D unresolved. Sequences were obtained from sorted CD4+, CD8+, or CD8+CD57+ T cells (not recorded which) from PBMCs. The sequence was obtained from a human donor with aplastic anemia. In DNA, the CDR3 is TGTGCCAGCAGTGAAGTGCGGGGCTATGGCTACACCTTC. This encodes CASSEVRGYGYTF.